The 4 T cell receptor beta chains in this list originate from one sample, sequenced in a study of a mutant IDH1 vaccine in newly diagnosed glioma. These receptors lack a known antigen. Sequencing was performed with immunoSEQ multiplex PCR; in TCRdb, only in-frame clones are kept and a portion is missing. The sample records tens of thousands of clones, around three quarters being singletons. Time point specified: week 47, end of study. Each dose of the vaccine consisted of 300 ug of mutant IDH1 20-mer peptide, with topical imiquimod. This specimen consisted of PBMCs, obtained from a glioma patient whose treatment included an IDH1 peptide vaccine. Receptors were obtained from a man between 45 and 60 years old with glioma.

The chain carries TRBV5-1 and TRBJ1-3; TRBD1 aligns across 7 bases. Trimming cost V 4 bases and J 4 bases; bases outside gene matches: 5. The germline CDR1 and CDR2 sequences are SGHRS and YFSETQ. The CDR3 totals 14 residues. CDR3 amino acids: CASSDRVEGNTIYF. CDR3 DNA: TGCGCCAGCAGCGACAGGGTGGAGGGAAACACCATATATTTT.

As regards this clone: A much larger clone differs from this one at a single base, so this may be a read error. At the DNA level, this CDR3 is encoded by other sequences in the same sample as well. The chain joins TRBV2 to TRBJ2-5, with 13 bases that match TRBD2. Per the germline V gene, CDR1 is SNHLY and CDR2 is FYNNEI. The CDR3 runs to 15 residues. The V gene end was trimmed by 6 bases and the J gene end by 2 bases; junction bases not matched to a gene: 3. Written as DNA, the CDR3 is TGTGCCAGCAGAGGGACTAGCGGGGCTCAAGAGACCCAGTACTTC. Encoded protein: CASRGTSGAQETQYF.

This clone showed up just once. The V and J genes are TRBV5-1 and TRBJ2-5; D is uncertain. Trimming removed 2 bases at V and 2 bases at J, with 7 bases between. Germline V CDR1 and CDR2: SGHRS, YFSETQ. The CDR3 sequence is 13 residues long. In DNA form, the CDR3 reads TGCGCCAGCAGCTTTACGATTCAAGAGACCCAGTACTTC. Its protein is CASSFTIQETQYF. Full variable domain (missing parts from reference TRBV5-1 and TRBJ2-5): KAGVTQTPRYLIKTRGQQVTLSCSPISGHRSVSWYQQTPGQGLQFLFEYFSETQRNKGNFPGRFSGRQFSNSRSEMNVSTLELGDSALYLCASSFTIQETQYFGPGTRLLVL.

The CDR3 nucleotides are TGTGCCAGCAGCTTAGGCCGGGGAGCAGGGATGTCCGGGGAGCTGTTTTTT. Its translation: CASSLGRGAGMSGELFF. The chain employs TRBV13 and TRBJ2-2; D is tentatively TRBD1 or TRBD2 (5 bases each). CDR1 and CDR2 (germline): PRHDT, FYEKMQ (reference sequence). The CDR3 has 17 residues. Trimming took off 0 bases at V and 6 bases at J, with 17 bases between the two ends.